This paragraph covers one TCR beta chain sequence. Its specific antigen is unknown. Base qualities are not recorded, but no much larger clone differs from it by a single base. These data are taken from a study of CD8 T cell repertoires and HIV-1 epitope variants (dated by TCRdb to about 2020). Study-level background: In separate culture wells, T cells were stimulated with each of twenty-five peptides that represented autologous and known Gag and Nef epitope variants. Among the control conditions were a peptide pool of CMV, EBV and flu, the Ebola AY9 epitope serving as a negative control, and a well with no peptide. Three Gag epitope families and Nef HW9 and YT9 were included among the tested epitopes. T cells were enriched using the EasySep Human T Cell Enrichment Kit and were co-cultured with equal numbers of autologous T cell-negative cells serving as antigen-presenting cells. Cultures ran for 10 days in IMDM with gentamicin, with half-media changes on days 3 and 7 adding IL-2, IL-7 and IL-15. An aliquot of 1M T cells was set aside as an uncultured baseline condition, separate from the approximately 91 T cell cultures. A total of some 83 T cell cultures were run, with each culture condition done in triplicate except for one peptide, which was done in duplicate.

The EasySep Human CD8+ T Cell Enrichment Kit was used on day 10 to isolate CD8+ T cells from every culture. The immunoSEQ platform was used to sequence TCR beta CDR3 regions at survey depth. The QIAamp DNA micro kit was used to extract genomic DNA from every cultured and uncultured CD8+ T cell population. On the authors' methods: Samples with under 5,000 productive reads were excluded, and this exclusion removed about 6.5% of the roughly 80 HIV peptide-stimulated cultures. Sequences were trimmed to CDR3 by a MANAFEST web app, and nonproductive sequences, CDR3s under 5 amino acids, and sequences not starting with C or ending with F/W were removed. For a clonotype to count as antigen-specific, the clonotype had to expand relative to the no-peptide control in at least 2 of 3 replicates at FDR 0.01, and only within one epitope family. A specific clonotype also had to show a frequency at least fivefold higher than in wells stimulated with peptides from other epitope families. The source is immuneACCESS, and TCRdb retained only in-frame sequences with V and J called. Part of the clones is not carried over; for the studies checked, unresolved V genes explain less than half of this, and the remainder is unexplained. V, J and clone size derive from that table, while D and trimming were established from the DNA sequence. For this sample there are under 6,500 clones; around 60% appear just once. The biggest ten clones account for roughly 45% of the sample.

Findings and caveats that apply to the study as a whole: Nine or ten antigen-specific TCR beta clonotypes were identified, of which about 6 appeared to be cross-reactive for autologous or known escape epitope variants. The assay identified only TCR beta chains and indicated proliferation to antigen, not T cell function or cytokine profile. A handful of clonotypes recognized the Nef KF9 family and one the HW9 family, with no responses to the TAALDMSHF plasma variant.

V was cut back by 6 bases and J by 2 bases, leaving a gap of 8 bases between them. The germline V gene specifies SGHVS as CDR1 and FNYEAQ as CDR2. The CDR3 holds 13 amino acids from the cysteine to the phenylalanine. Only CDR3 DNA is held: 39 bases, read in frame from base 1. The sequence is built from TRBV7-6 and TRBJ1-3, with TRBD1 tentatively as D gene (5 bases match). This TCR came from a male donor with HIV. What was sequenced was cultured CD8+ T cells derived from PBMCs. The bases are TGTGCCAGCAGACAGGAAACTGGAAACACCATATATTTT. Translated, this is CASRQETGNTIYF.